The sequence of this T cell receptor beta chain was determined in a study of CD8 T cells in Susac syndrome. With 2 bases clipped from V and 13 bases from J, the junction kept 4 bases outside the gene matches. The germline V gene has CDR1 GTSNPN and CDR2 SVGIG (reference sequence). The length of the CDR3 is 11 residues. Controls matched for sex and age were healthy donors. A quantity of roughly 0.5 to 1 ug RNA underwent reverse transcription using random hexamers. Amplification of TCR beta CDR3 was carried out by immunoSEQ multiplex PCR, which covered 54 Vbeta and 13 Jbeta segments. TCRdb passed the immunoSEQ multiplex PCR reads through MiXCR, listing each CDR3 protein once. This sample has fewer than 200,000 distinct CDR3 sequences, with around 96% found just once.

Material for sequencing was CD4+ T cells from PBMCs. The rearrangement joins TRBV30 to TRBJ2-7; TRBD1 agrees at 11 bases. This receptor was identified in a human donor in good health. The CDR3 region is CAWSHGTGGYF. DNA of the CDR3: TGTGCCTGGAGTCACGGGACAGGGGGATACTTC.